The 30 T cell receptor beta chains listed next were all sequenced from one sample in a study of T cell responses to AZD1222 COVID-19 vaccine. TCRdb's table, derived via immunoSEQ multiplex PCR, lists solely in-frame clones and lacks some. The data contain about 180,000 clones, 70% to 90% of them singletons. Sequences were derived from peripheral blood, sampled 28 days after the second AZD1222 dose. The receptor set was obtained from an adult who received the AZD1222 COVID-19 vaccine.

The chain recombines TRBV9 with TRBJ2-1, with 12 bases identical to TRBD2. The CDR3 is 18 amino acids. Germline CDR1 and CDR2: SGDLS and YYNGEE. The trim removed 4 bases at V and 0 bases at J, leaving 8 bases unmatched. As DNA, the CDR3 is TGTGCCAGCAGCCCCCGACTAGCGGGGGAGAGCTCCTACAATGAGCAGTTCTTC. Its translation: CASSPRLAGESSYNEQFF.

This clone has only a few counts. The V call is TRBV9, the J call TRBJ1-1, with TRBD1 matching over 7 bases. J lost 4 bases, V lost 4 bases, and 10 bases had no gene match. CDR1 SGDLS and CDR2 YYNGEE come from the germline V gene. The CDR3 consists of 15 residues. Here the CDR3 DNA reads TGTGCCAGCAGCCCAGAGACAGGGTGGGGCACTGAAGCTTTCTTT. Protein: CASSPETGWGTEAFF.

V and J are TRBV19 and TRBJ1-3; D remains unclear. Trimming shortened V by 9 bases and J by 5 bases, and 14 bases separated the two germline ends. The CDR3 loop spans 13 amino acids. Looked up from germline, CDR1 is LNHDA and CDR2 is SQIVND (reference sequence). CDR3 in amino acids: CASPDPGRNTIYF. The CDR3, as DNA: TGTGCCAGCCCGGATCCGGGGAGAAACACCATATATTTT. The whole variable domain, filled in from reference TRBV19 and TRBJ1-3, reads DGGITQSPKYLFRKEGQNVTLSCEQNLNHDAMYWYRQDPGQGLRLIYYSQIVNDFQKGDIAEGYSVSREKKESFPLTVTSAQKNPTAFYLCASPDPGRNTIYFGEGSWLTVV.

The chain combines TRBV3-1 (or the pseudogene TRBV3-2) with TRBJ2-1; possible D gene TRBD1, 5 bases. The CDR3 extends over 14 amino acids. Trimming left V 0 bases short and J 7 bases short, with 10 bases between. Germline lookup yields CDR1 LGHDT and CDR2 YNNKEL (reference sequence). DNA of the CDR3: TGTGCCAGCAGCCAAGAAGGGGTGGGGAATGAGCAGTTCTTC. Its protein product is CASSQEGVGNEQFF.

The rearrangement joins TRBV20-1 to TRBJ2-3, with D hard to call. Germline V gives CDR1 DFQATT, CDR2 SNEGSKA (reference sequence). The CDR3 spans 11 residues. The V end lost 5 bases, the J end lost 4 bases, and 7 bases lay between the germline ends. The CDR3 reads CSASGADTQYF. CDR3 bases: TGCAGTGCTTCGGGCGCAGATACGCAGTATTTT.

CDR3 loop: CASSWGLGYEQYF. In DNA, the CDR3 is TGTGCCAGCAGCTGGGGGTTGGGTTACGAGCAGTACTTC. V usage is TRBV5-4 and J usage is TRBJ2-7; D assignment may be TRBD1 or TRBD2 (5 bases each). This CDR3 contains 13 residues. Trimming took 3 bases from V and 4 from J, leaving 11 bases between them. Germline assignment: CDR1 SGHNT and CDR2 YYREEE (reference sequence).

The rearrangement links TRBV7-2 to TRBJ1-2; D remains unclear. V was shortened by 2 bases and J by 5 bases, with 9 bases between the two germline ends. From germline, CDR1 is SGHTA and CDR2 FQGNSA. The CDR3 consists of 13 residues. CDR3 coding DNA: TGTGCCAGCAGCTTAACGGGGATATATGGCTACACCTTC. Translated: CASSLTGIYGYTF.

J is TRBJ1-2 and V is TRBV3-1 (or the pseudogene TRBV3-2); D unclear. Germline lookup yields CDR1 LGHDT and CDR2 YNNKEL (reference sequence). V lost 0 bases to trimming and J lost 6 bases, with 8 bases between them. The CDR3 totals 13 residues. As DNA, the CDR3 is TGTGCCAGCAGCCAAGATAGACACGATGGCTACACCTTC. The encoded protein is CASSQDRHDGYTF.

This clone was counted once. The chain employs TRBV18 and TRBJ1-5, with 8 bases that match TRBD1. Germline CDR1 KGHSH, CDR2 LQKENI. CDR3 length equals 14 residues. V was clipped by 3 bases and J by 7 bases; unmatched bases: 5. CDR3 residues: CASSPGQGQQPQHF. Written as DNA, the CDR3 is TGTGCCAGCTCACCCGGACAGGGACAGCAGCCCCAGCATTTT. Full variable domain (outside the CDR3, taken from reference TRBV18 and TRBJ1-5): NAGVMQNPRHLVRRRGQEARLRCSPMKGHSHVYWYRQLPEEGLKFMVYLQKENIIDESGMPKERFSAEFPKEGPSILRIQQVVRGDSAAYFCASSPGQGQQPQHFGDGTRLSIL.

The rearrangement uses TRBV18 and TRBJ1-1; tentative D call: TRBD1 (6 bases). The CDR3 sequence is 13 residues long. Germline V CDR1 and CDR2: KGHSH, LQKENI. V gave up 2 bases and J gave up 8 bases, with 12 bases separating them. Here the CDR3 DNA reads TGTGCCAGCTCACCAGACCATGACAGGGAAGCTTTCTTT. It specifies CASSPDHDREAFF.

The J gene is TRBJ1-2, the V gene TRBV7-8; 10 bases are shared with TRBD1. V lost 1 base, J lost 8 bases, and 13 bases stayed unmatched. The length of the CDR3 is 17 residues. Per the germline V gene, CDR1 is SGHVS and CDR2 is FQNEAQ. DNA of the CDR3: TGTGCCAGCAGCTTAGTACCCCCGGGACAGGGGCCCGACGGCTACACCTTC. This encodes CASSLVPPGQGPDGYTF.

The V gene is TRBV10-1, the J gene TRBJ1-1; D may be TRBD1 (5 bases). The CDR3 is 15 residues long. Trimming cost V 0 bases and J 2 bases, with 10 bases left between them. From germline, CDR1 is WNHNN and CDR2 SYGVQD (reference sequence). The chain's CDR3 is CASSESRTPNTEAFF. CDR3 nucleotides: TGCGCCAGCAGTGAGTCCCGGACACCCAACACTGAAGCTTTCTTT.

This chain connects TRBV18 to TRBJ1-1; D ambiguous. The V end lost 2 bases, the J end lost 8 bases, and 12 bases lay between the germline ends. Germline CDR1 and CDR2: KGHSH and LQKENI. This CDR3 comprises 13 residues. CDR3 DNA sequence: TGTGCCAGCTCACCAGGCCGCGGCGGGGAAGCTTTCTTT. Its protein is CASSPGRGGEAFF.

This rearrangement joins TRBV11-2 to TRBJ1-1; D gene unclear. The V end was cut by 2 bases, the J end by 4 bases, with 11 bases between. The CDR3 length is 14 residues. Per the germline V gene, CDR1 is SGHAT and CDR2 is FQNNGV. CDR3 DNA sequence: TGTGCCAGCAGCTTAACGGACCGGGCCACTGAAGCTTTCTTT. Its translation: CASSLTDRATEAFF. The entire variable domain, with the rest obtained from reference TRBV11-2 and TRBJ1-1, is as follows: EAGVAQSPRYKIIEKRQSVAFWCNPISGHATLYWYQQILGQGPKLLIQFQNNGVVDDSQLPKDRFSAERLKGVDSTLKIQPAKLEDSAVYLCASSLTDRATEAFFGQGTRLTVV.

This chain links TRBV19 with TRBJ2-7; 10 positions agree with TRBD1. Germline CDR1 is LNHDA and CDR2 is SQIVND (reference sequence). V lost 4 bases, J lost 7 bases, and 10 bases stayed unmatched. The CDR3 is made up of 15 amino acids. As DNA, the CDR3 is TGTGCCAGTAGTACCTCCTCGGGACAGGGGCGGGAGCAGTACTTC. Protein: CASSTSSGQGREQYF.

The chain has TRBV12-3 or TRBV12-4 and TRBJ1-5; D is uncertain. This CDR3 region has 13 residues. The V gene lost 7 bases and the J gene lost 0 bases, with 7 bases spanning the gap. DNA for the CDR3: TGTGCCAGCAACGGGGATAGCAATCAGCCCCAGCATTTT. Amino acids: CASNGDSNQPQHF.

The rearrangement links TRBV7-3 to TRBJ2-2, with no clear D. Between the trimmed V and J ends, which lost 5 bases and 8 bases, there was a span of 12 bases. This CDR3 is 13 amino acids long. Germline V gene lookup returns CDR1 SGHTA and CDR2 FQGTGA. CDR3 residues: CASSPWRAGELFF. CDR3 nucleotides: TGTGCCAGCAGCCCATGGCGAGCGGGGGAGCTGTTTTTT.

CDR3: CATSRDLGRLVKQYF. CDR3 DNA: TGTGCCACCAGCAGAGATTTGGGGCGGTTAGTTAAGCAGTACTTC. V gene TRBV15 combines with J gene TRBJ2-7; D perhaps matches TRBD1 (5 bases). The CDR3 is 15 amino acids. The ends were cut back, 0 bases at V and 8 bases at J, with 17 bases in the middle. Germline lookup yields CDR1 LNHNV and CDR2 YYDKDF (reference sequence). The whole variable domain, filled in from reference TRBV15 and TRBJ2-7, reads DAMVIQNPRYQVTQFGKPVTLSCSQTLNHNVMYWYQQKSSQAPKLLFHYYDKDFNNEADTPDNFQSRRPNTSFCFLDIRSPGLGDTAMYLCATSRDLGRLVKQYFGPGTRLTVT.

The gene calls are TRBV5-6 and TRBJ1-1, with a weak D call TRBD1 (5 bases). The germline V and J ends were trimmed by 0 bases and 8 bases, with 17 bases remaining between them. Germline CDR1 and CDR2: SGHDT and YYEEEE. This CDR3 has 15 residues. The CDR3 coding sequence is TGTGCCAGCAGCTTGGTAGGGAGGGGAAGGAAAGAAGCTTTCTTT. It codes for CASSLVGRGRKEAFF.

The V call is TRBV6-5, the J call TRBJ2-2; TRBD1 is a possible D gene (5 bases). From germline, CDR1 is MNHEY and CDR2 SVGAGI. The CDR3 sequence is 14 residues long. V was cut by 6 bases and J by 4 bases, with 12 bases left in between. CDR3 DNA: TGTGCCAGCAGCCGACAGACTTCCACCGGGGAGCTGTTTTTT. Its protein product is CASSRQTSTGELFF.

V usage is TRBV7-2 and J usage is TRBJ1-3; D gene ambiguous. In germline, CDR1 is SGHTA, CDR2 FQGNSA. CDR3 size: 16 residues. V lost 5 bases and J 0 bases, leaving 14 bases between the germline ends. For the CDR3, the DNA is TGTGCCAGCAGCCCACGAGCTTTTAACTCTGGAAACACCATATATTTT. Amino acids: CASSPRAFNSGNTIYF. The entire variable domain, with the rest obtained from reference TRBV7-2 and TRBJ1-3, is as follows: GAGVSQSPSNKVTEKGKDVELRCDPISGHTALYWYRQSLGQGLEFLIYFQGNSAPDKSGLPSDRFSAERTGGSVSTLTIQRTQQEDSAVYLCASSPRAFNSGNTIYFGEGSWLTVV.

This rearrangement joins TRBV24-1 to TRBJ1-1; no definite D call. The CDR3 is made up of 13 amino acids. Germline V gene sequence: CDR1 KGHDR, CDR2 SFDVKD. Trimming removed 4 bases from V and 3 bases from J, with 8 bases in between. CDR3 DNA: TGTGCCACCAGTGACGTATTTTACACTGAAGCTTTCTTT. It translates to CATSDVFYTEAFF.

V and J are TRBV19 and TRBJ1-1; D is perhaps TRBD1 (5 bases). The CDR3 sequence is 15 residues long. V lost 5 bases, J lost 1 base, and 14 bases lay in between. Germline V gene lookup returns CDR1 LNHDA and CDR2 SQIVND (reference sequence). The CDR3 reads CASSSLQGGNTEAFF. CDR3 coding DNA: TGTGCCAGTAGTTCGCTGCAGGGTGGGAACACTGAAGCTTTCTTT.

The rearrangement links TRBV27 to TRBJ1-1, with a possible D match to TRBD1 (5 bases). Germline CDR1 and CDR2: MNHEY and SMNVEV (reference sequence). V shed 3 bases and J shed 10 bases, with 12 bases lying between them. CDR3 length equals 12 residues. In nucleotides, the CDR3 is TGTGCCAGCAGTTTGCAAGGGCAGGGAGCTTTCTTT. This encodes CASSLQGQGAFF.

This clone was seen a handful of times. The rearrangement joins TRBV5-1 to TRBJ1-4, with 9 bases fitting TRBD1. Germline CDR1 is SGHRS and CDR2 is YFSETQ. The V and J ends lost 0 bases and 9 bases, in that order; junction bases with no gene match: 12. This CDR3 has 17 residues. CDR3 residues: CASSLGTRTGEWKKLFF. The DNA for the CDR3 is TGCGCCAGCAGCTTGGGAACGAGGACAGGGGAATGGAAAAAACTGTTTTTT.

This chain links TRBV6-5 with TRBJ1-5; unclear D gene. This CDR3 comprises 15 residues. Germline assignment: CDR1 MNHEY and CDR2 SVGAGI. V gave up 6 bases and J gave up 0 bases, with 12 bases separating them. CDR3 amino acids: CASRPETYSNQPQHF. The DNA for the CDR3 is TGTGCCAGCAGGCCCGAGACATATAGCAATCAGCCCCAGCATTTT.

A single count supports this clone. The chain uses TRBV4-2 and TRBJ2-7; D is uncertain. Trimming left V 0 bases short and J 3 bases short, with 12 bases between. Germline loops: CDR1 LGHNA, CDR2 YNFKEQ. This CDR3 comprises 15 residues. As DNA, the CDR3 is TGTGCCAGCAGCCAAGATAAGGCTGGGGTCTACGAGCAGTACTTC. The encoded protein is CASSQDKAGVYEQYF.

This clone appeared a single time. The J gene is TRBJ2-5, the V gene TRBV28, with 7 bases lining up with TRBD1. The CDR3 extends over 15 amino acids. The germline CDR1 and CDR2 sequences are MDHEN and SYDVKM. The V gene end was trimmed by 6 bases and the J gene end by 4 bases; junction bases not matched to a gene: 11. In DNA form, the CDR3 reads TGTGCCAGCAGCCATGGACAGGCCGCCGGAGAGACCCAGTACTTC. Translating it yields CASSHGQAAGETQYF.

The J gene is TRBJ2-7, the V gene TRBV5-1, with TRBD2 matching 7 bases. V lost 4 bases to trimming and J lost 8 bases; unmatched junction nucleotides: 12. Germline assignment: CDR1 SGHRS and CDR2 YFSETQ. This CDR3 is built from 14 residues. CDR3 nucleotide sequence: TGCGCCAGCAGCCCAGAGGGAAGGGAGGGAAAGCAGTACTTC. It encodes CASSPEGREGKQYF.

This clone was recorded a few times. The chain combines TRBV14 with TRBJ1-3, with 8 bases identical to TRBD1. The CDR3 has 16 amino acids. CDR1 SGHDN and CDR2 FVKESK come from the germline V gene. V gave up 0 bases and J gave up 4 bases; unmatched junction bases: 5. CDR3 bases: TGTGCCAGCAGCCAAGATGGCAGGGGGCCGGGAAACACCATATATTTT. Residues: CASSQDGRGPGNTIYF.